This entry is about one TCR beta chain. This table comes from immunoSEQ multiplex PCR, and its TCRdb copy is limited to in-frame clones, with some not included. The sample contains approximately 88,000 clones, 90% to 95% of which appear only once. The data were taken from a study of T cell changes during pregnancy in multiple sclerosis. Germline CDR1 reads LNHDA; CDR2 reads SQIVND (reference sequence). The ends were cut back, 3 bases at V and 10 bases at J, with 24 bases in the middle. The CDR3 has 16 amino acids. V is TRBV19 and J is TRBJ1-1; perhaps TRBD1 as D (5 bases). The material sequenced was peripheral blood, taken in the second trimester of pregnancy. The sequence was collected from a female donor with multiple sclerosis, enrolled in a pregnancy study. The CDR3 loop reads CASSIAVLGRPGGAFF. Written as DNA, the CDR3 is TGTGCCAGTAGTATCGCCGTCTTGGGACGTCCGGGAGGAGCTTTCTTT.